Each of the 20 T cell receptor beta chains below was sequenced from the same sample in a study of T cells in Graves' hyperthyroidism and ophthalmopathy. RNA transcripts served as the template for amplifying TCR beta CDR3 regions. HTBI primers drove first-round RT-PCR of the TCR CDR3. MiXCR was run by TCRdb on the multiplex PCR reads, yielding one entry per CDR3 protein. This sample yields a few hundred thousand distinct CDR3 sequences, of which about 18% are seen a single time; around 40% belongs to the top ten. The source material was blood. The origin of the receptors is a man younger than 30 with Graves' ophthalmopathy.

This clonotype was seen repeatedly, ten times or more. The DNA for the CDR3 is TGTGCCAGCAGGGCAGGGAGTTGGGAGACCCAGTACTTC. It yields the protein CASRAGSWETQYF. This chain uses TRBV3-1 with TRBJ2-5, with D perhaps being TRBD1 or TRBD2 (5 bases each). The germline V gene has CDR1 LGHDT and CDR2 YNNKEL (reference sequence). This CDR3 comprises 13 residues. Trimming shortened V by 6 bases and J by 5 bases, and 13 bases separated the two germline ends.

This clonotype was seen many times. The genes are TRBV18 and TRBJ1-1, with no clear D. V was shortened by 3 bases and J by 1 base, with 12 bases between the two germline ends. Germline V lookup: CDR1 KGHSH, CDR2 LQKENI. The CDR3 covers 15 residues. DNA of the CDR3: TGTGCCAGCTCACCGTCGGGGAACTCGAACACTGAAGCTTTCTTT. This gives the protein CASSPSGNSNTEAFF.

This clonotype was recorded at least ten times. The rearrangement links TRBV7-2 to TRBJ1-1; 7 nucleotides agree with TRBD1. V lost 5 bases and J lost 4; bases outside the gene matches: 16. Germline lookup yields CDR1 SGHTA and CDR2 FQGNSA. This CDR3 comprises 17 residues. The CDR3: CASSPTGAFRLSTEAFF. The CDR3 region has the DNA TGTGCCAGCAGCCCCACAGGGGCATTCAGGTTGAGCACTGAAGCTTTCTTT.

V and J are TRBV27 and TRBJ1-1; possible D gene TRBD1, 6 bases. Germline V gene lookup returns CDR1 MNHEY and CDR2 SMNVEV (reference sequence). V was clipped by 8 bases and J by 1 base, with 11 bases between them. The CDR3 covers 13 residues. The CDR3 reads CASGTGRNTEAFF. DNA for the CDR3: TGTGCCAGCGGCACAGGGAGGAACACTGAAGCTTTCTTT.

This rearrangement joins TRBV3-1 to TRBJ2-2; 8 nucleotides align to TRBD2. This CDR3 has 15 amino acids. Trimming removed 6 bases from V and 5 bases from J; junction bases left unmatched: 8. Per the germline V gene, CDR1 is LGHDT and CDR2 is YNNKEL (reference sequence). CDR3 in DNA: TGTGCCAGCAGTCTTTGGACTAGCTCGACCGGGGAGCTGTTTTTT. Its protein is CASSLWTSSTGELFF.

V is TRBV6-1 and J is TRBJ2-1; D gene uncertain. V was clipped by 1 base and J by 12 bases, with 13 bases between them. Germline values: CDR1 MNHNS, CDR2 SASEGT. This CDR3 spans 13 amino acids. DNA for the CDR3: TGTGCCAGCAGTGAAGGCCCGCTAGAGCGGCAGTTCTTC. It specifies CASSEGPLERQFF.

This chain links TRBV19 with TRBJ2-7; possibly TRBD1 or TRBD2 for D (5 bases each). The CDR3 spans 14 residues. V was shortened by 7 bases and J by 2 bases, with 15 bases between the two germline ends. CDR1 is LNHDA and CDR2 is SQIVND in the germline V gene (reference sequence). In DNA, the CDR3 is TGTGCCAGTAAAACCGGGGCCGGCGCCTACGAGCAGTACTTC. This translates into CASKTGAGAYEQYF.

V usage is TRBV7-9 and J usage is TRBJ1-4, with 8 bases matching TRBD1. The CDR3 spans 15 residues. Germline CDR1 is SEHNR and CDR2 is FQNEAQ (reference sequence). The ends lost 3 bases at V and 5 bases at J; junction bases unmatched: 5. As DNA, the CDR3 is TGTGCCAGCAGCTTCTGGGGACAGGCAAATGAAAAACTGTTTTTT. Protein product: CASSFWGQANEKLFF.

The CDR3 region is CASSSGTNVAIYF. CDR3 DNA sequence: TGTGCCAGCAGTTCCGGGACTAACGTCGCCATATATTTT. The chain is built from TRBV9 and TRBJ1-3, with a weak D call TRBD1 (5 bases). CDR1 SGDLS and CDR2 YYNGEE come from the germline V gene. V was clipped by 5 bases and J by 11 bases, with 17 bases between them. This CDR3 spans 13 amino acids.

This clonotype has a handful of counts. This chain joins TRBV4-1 and TRBJ1-2; no clear D gene. Germline loops: CDR1 MGHRA, CDR2 YSYEKL. The CDR3 length is 17 residues. V was trimmed by 1 base and J by 5 bases, leaving 20 bases between them. CDR3 sequence (DNA): TGCGCCAGCAGCCAAGTGGGGAGTGGGCTCTTGGCGTATGGCTACACCTTC. Protein: CASSQVGSGLLAYGYTF.

The V call is TRBV2, the J call TRBJ2-6, with D perhaps TRBD2 (6 bases). CDR3 length equals 14 residues. Germline values: CDR1 SNHLY, CDR2 FYNNEI. Trimming cost V 11 bases and J 0 bases, with 11 bases left between them. The CDR3 DNA follows: TGTGCCCGCGGGGCGGGCTCTGGGGCCAACGTCCTGACTTTC. Translating it yields CARGAGSGANVLTF.

This clonotype was picked up many times. V usage is TRBV6-2 or TRBV6-3 and J usage is TRBJ1-2; perhaps TRBD1 as D (6 bases). Germline V gene sequence: CDR1 MNHEY, CDR2 SVGEGT. The CDR3 is made up of 14 amino acids. V gave up 2 bases and J gave up 6 bases, with 13 bases separating them. The CDR3 spells CASSYQGQRDGYTF. The CDR3 bases are TGTGCCAGCAGTTACCAAGGACAGCGTGATGGCTACACCTTC.

The rearrangement uses TRBV29-1 and TRBJ2-3; D may be TRBD1 (6 bases). The ends were cut back, 4 bases at V and 5 bases at J, with 13 bases in the middle. The CDR3 has 13 amino acids. CDR1 and CDR2 from the germline V gene are SQVTM and ANQGSEA. CDR3 DNA sequence: TGCAGCGTTGTAGGGGGAATTGTAGATACGCAGTATTTT. This codes for CSVVGGIVDTQYF.

This clonotype showed up just a few times. J is TRBJ2-3 and V is TRBV24-1; TRBD1 matches 8 bases. The V and J ends lost 2 bases and 0 bases, in that order; junction bases with no gene match: 0. The CDR3 runs 15 residues. CDR1 and CDR2 from the germline V gene are KGHDR and SFDVKD. The CDR3 DNA is TGTGCCACCAGTGATTGGACAGGGAGCACAGATACGCAGTATTTT. As protein: CATSDWTGSTDTQYF.

The chain recombines TRBV5-1 with TRBJ2-1; no clear D. Per germline, CDR1 SGHRS and CDR2 YFSETQ. V lost 0 bases to trimming and J lost 0 bases, with 10 bases between them. The CDR3 length is 16 residues. As DNA, the CDR3 is TGCGCCAGCAGCTTGGATGGGTCTTACTCCTACAATGAGCAGTTCTTC. Its translation is CASSLDGSYSYNEQFF.

The chain combines TRBV28 with TRBJ2-7; D tentatively reads TRBD1 or TRBD2 (5 bases each). CDR3 size: 14 residues. Per the germline V gene, CDR1 is MDHEN and CDR2 is SYDVKM. With 0 bases removed from V and 2 bases from J, the gap between germline ends came to 8 bases. The CDR3 DNA sequence: TGTGCCAGCAGTTTATGGGGGGTTACCTACGAGCAGTACTTC. This codes for CASSLWGVTYEQYF. Filled out from reference TRBV28 and TRBJ2-7, the complete variable domain reads DVKVTQSSRYLVKRTGEKVFLECVQDMDHENMFWYRQDPGLGLRLIYFSYDVKMKEKGDIPEGYSVSREKKERFSLILESASTNQTSMYLCASSLWGVTYEQYFGPGTRLTVT.

This clonotype was detected many times. The V and J genes are TRBV12-3 or TRBV12-4 and TRBJ2-2; D perhaps matches TRBD1 (7 bases). The CDR3 covers 15 residues. Trimming removed 3 bases at V and 4 bases at J, with 12 bases between. In DNA, the CDR3 is TGTGCCAGCAGTTTTGCTCAGGGGGGCACCGGGGAGCTGTTTTTT. Translation: CASSFAQGGTGELFF.

This clonotype has ten or more counts. The rearrangement joins TRBV5-5 to TRBJ1-5; D gene unclear. The V end lost 1 base, the J end lost 3 bases, and 8 bases lay between the germline ends. Germline V CDR1 and CDR2: SGHKS, YYEKEE (reference sequence). The CDR3 contains 14 residues. CDR3 coding DNA: TGTGCCAGCAGCTTGTCCGGACTCAATCAGCCCCAGCATTTT. It translates to CASSLSGLNQPQHF.

The rearrangement uses TRBV20-1 and TRBJ2-7, with D uncertain. The CDR3 contains 12 residues. V was pared by 0 bases and J by 4 bases, with 7 bases between. Germline lookup yields CDR1 DFQATT and CDR2 SNEGSKA (reference sequence). CDR3 amino acids: CSARERIYEQYF. The CDR3 nucleotides are TGCAGTGCTAGAGAGAGGATATACGAGCAGTACTTC.

This clonotype was seen repeatedly, ten times or more. The rearrangement joins TRBV3-1 to TRBJ2-4; D remains ambiguous. Trimming cost V 3 bases and J 0 bases, with 3 bases left between them. CDR1 is LGHDT, CDR2 YNNKEL, per germline (reference sequence). The CDR3 sequence is 13 residues long. CDR3 protein: CASSQGAKNIQYF. CDR3 bases: TGTGCCAGCAGCCAGGGAGCCAAAAACATTCAGTACTTC.